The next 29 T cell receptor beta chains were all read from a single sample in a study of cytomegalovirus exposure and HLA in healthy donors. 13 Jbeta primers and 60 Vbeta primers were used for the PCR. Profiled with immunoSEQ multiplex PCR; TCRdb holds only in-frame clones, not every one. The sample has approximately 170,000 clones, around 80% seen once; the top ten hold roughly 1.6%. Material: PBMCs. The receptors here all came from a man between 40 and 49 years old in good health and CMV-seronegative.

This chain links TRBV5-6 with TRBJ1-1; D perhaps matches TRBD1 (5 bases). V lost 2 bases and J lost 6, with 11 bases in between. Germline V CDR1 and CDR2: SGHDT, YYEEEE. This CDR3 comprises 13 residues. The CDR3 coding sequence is TGTGCCAGCAGCTTTCTCTGGGGCGCTGAAGCTTTCTTT. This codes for CASSFLWGAEAFF.

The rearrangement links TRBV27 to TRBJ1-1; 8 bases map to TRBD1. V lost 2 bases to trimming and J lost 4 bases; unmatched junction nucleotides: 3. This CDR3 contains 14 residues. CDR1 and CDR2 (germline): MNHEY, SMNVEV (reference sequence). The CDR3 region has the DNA TGTGCCAGCAGTTTAGGACAGGGAAGCACTGAAGCTTTCTTT. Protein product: CASSLGQGSTEAFF.

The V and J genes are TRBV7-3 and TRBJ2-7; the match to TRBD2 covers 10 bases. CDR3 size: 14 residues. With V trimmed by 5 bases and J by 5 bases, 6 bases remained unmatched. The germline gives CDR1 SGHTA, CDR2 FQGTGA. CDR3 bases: TGTGCCAGCAGCGCTAGCGGGAGCGGGAACGAGCAGTACGTC. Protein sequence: CASSASGSGNEQYV.

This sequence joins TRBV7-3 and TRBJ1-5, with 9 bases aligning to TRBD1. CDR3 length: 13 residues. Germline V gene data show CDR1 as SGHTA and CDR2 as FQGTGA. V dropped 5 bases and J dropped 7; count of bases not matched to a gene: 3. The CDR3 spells CASSLDRGQPQHF. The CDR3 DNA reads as TGTGCCAGCAGCCTAGACAGGGGGCAGCCCCAGCATTTT.

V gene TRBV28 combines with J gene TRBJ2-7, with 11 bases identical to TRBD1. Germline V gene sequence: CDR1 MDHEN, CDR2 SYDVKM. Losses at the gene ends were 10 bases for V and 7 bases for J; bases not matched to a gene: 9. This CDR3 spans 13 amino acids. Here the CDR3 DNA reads TGTGCCACTACCGGGACAGGGGGTCGGGAGCAGTACTTC. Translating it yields CATTGTGGREQYF.

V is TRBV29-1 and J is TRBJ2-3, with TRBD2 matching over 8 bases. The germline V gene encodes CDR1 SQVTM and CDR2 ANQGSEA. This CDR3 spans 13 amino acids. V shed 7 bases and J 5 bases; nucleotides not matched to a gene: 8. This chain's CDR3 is CSAKAGVLDTQYF. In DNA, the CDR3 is TGCAGCGCTAAAGCGGGAGTGTTAGATACGCAGTATTTT.

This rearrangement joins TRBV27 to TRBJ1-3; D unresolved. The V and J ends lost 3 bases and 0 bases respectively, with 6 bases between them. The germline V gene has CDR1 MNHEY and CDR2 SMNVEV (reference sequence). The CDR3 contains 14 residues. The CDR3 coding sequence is TGTGCCAGCAGTTTTTCGGGCTCTGGAAACACCATATATTTT. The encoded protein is CASSFSGSGNTIYF.

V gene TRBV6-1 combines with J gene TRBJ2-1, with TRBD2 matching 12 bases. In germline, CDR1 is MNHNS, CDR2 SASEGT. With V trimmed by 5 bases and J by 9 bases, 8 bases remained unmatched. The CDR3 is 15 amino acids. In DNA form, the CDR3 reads TGTGCCAGCAGTTCTCTAGCGGGAGGGCCGTTTGAGCAGTTCTTC. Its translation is CASSSLAGGPFEQFF.

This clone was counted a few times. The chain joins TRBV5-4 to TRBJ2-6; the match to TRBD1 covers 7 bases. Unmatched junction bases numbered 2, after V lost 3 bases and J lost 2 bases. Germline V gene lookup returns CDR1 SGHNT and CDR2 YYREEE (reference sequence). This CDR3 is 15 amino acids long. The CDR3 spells CASSWDSTGANVLTF. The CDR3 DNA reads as TGTGCCAGCAGCTGGGACAGTACTGGGGCCAACGTCCTGACTTTC.

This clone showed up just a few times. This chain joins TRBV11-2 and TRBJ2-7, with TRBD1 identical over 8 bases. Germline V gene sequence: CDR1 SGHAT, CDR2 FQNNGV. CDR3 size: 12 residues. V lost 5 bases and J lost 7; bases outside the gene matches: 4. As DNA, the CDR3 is TGTGCCAGCAGCCTTCGGACAGGGGAGCAGTACGTC. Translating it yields CASSLRTGEQYV.

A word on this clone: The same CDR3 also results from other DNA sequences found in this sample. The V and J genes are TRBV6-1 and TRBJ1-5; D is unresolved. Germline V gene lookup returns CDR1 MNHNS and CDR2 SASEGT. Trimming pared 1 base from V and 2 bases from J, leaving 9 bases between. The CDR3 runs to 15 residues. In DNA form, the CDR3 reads TGTGCCAGCAGTGAAGGTAGTCGGGGCAATCAGCCCCAGCATTTT. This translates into CASSEGSRGNQPQHF.

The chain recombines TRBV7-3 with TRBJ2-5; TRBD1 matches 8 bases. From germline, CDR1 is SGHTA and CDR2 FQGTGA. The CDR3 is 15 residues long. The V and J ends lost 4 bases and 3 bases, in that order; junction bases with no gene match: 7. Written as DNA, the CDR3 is TGTGCCAGCAGCTCTGGACAGGGCGGAGAAGAGACCCAGTACTTC. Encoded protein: CASSSGQGGEETQYF.

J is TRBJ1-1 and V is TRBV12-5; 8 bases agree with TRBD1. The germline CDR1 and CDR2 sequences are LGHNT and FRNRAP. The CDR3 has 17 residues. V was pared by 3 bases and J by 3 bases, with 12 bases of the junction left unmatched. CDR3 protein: CASGLMDRVRGDTEAFF. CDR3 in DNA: TGTGCTAGTGGTTTAATGGACAGGGTGCGGGGAGACACTGAAGCTTTCTTT. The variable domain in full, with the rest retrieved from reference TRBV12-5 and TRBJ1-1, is DARVTQTPRHKVTEMGQEVTMRCQPILGHNTVFWYRQTMMQGLELLAYFRNRAPLDDSGMPKDRFSAEMPDATLATLKIQPSEPRDSAVYFCASGLMDRVRGDTEAFFGQGTRLTVV.

CDR3 sequence reads: CASSPRTTNYEQYF. CDR3 DNA sequence: TGTGCCAGCAGCCCCCGGACTACTAACTACGAGCAGTACTTC. This chain joins TRBV4-2 and TRBJ2-7, with D possibly TRBD2 on 6 matching bases. V gave up 4 bases and J gave up 3 bases, with 13 bases separating them. Germline V CDR1 and CDR2: LGHNA, YNFKEQ. There are 14 residues in the CDR3.

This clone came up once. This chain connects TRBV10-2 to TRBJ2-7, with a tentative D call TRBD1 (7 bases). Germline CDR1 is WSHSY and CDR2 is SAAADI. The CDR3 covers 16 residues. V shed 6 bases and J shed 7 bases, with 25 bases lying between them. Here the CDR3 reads CASSTTTGMAGNEQYF. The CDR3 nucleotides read TGCGCCAGCAGCACGACGACAGGGATGGCGGGGAATGAGCAGTACTTC.

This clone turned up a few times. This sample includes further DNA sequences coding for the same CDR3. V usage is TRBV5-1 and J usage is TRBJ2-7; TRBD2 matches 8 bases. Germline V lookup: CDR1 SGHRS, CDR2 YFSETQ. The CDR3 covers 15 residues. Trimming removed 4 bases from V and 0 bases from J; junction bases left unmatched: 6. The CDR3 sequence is CASSLNSGDSYEQYF. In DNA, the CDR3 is TGCGCCAGCAGCCTTAATAGCGGGGACTCCTACGAGCAGTACTTC. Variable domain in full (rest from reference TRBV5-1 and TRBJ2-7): KAGVTQTPRYLIKTRGQQVTLSCSPISGHRSVSWYQQTPGQGLQFLFEYFSETQRNKGNFPGRFSGRQFSNSRSEMNVSTLELGDSALYLCASSLNSGDSYEQYFGPGTRLTVT.

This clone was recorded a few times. The CDR3 loop is CASSLWTAYGYTF. Here the CDR3 DNA reads TGTGCCAGCAGCTTATGGACTGCCTATGGCTACACCTTC. This chain connects TRBV5-5 to TRBJ1-2; D remains ambiguous. The CDR3 is made up of 13 amino acids. Germline-derived CDR1 and CDR2 are SGHKS and YYEKEE (reference sequence). Trimming left V 2 bases short and J 4 bases short, with 9 bases between.

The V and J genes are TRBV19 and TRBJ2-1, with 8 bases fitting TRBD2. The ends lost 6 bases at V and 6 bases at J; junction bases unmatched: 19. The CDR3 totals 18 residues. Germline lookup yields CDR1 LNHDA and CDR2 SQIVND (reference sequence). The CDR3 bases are TGTGCCAGTAGCCCCCGCCTGACTAGCGCCCGGGAGATCAATGAGCAGTTCTTC. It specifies CASSPRLTSAREINEQFF.

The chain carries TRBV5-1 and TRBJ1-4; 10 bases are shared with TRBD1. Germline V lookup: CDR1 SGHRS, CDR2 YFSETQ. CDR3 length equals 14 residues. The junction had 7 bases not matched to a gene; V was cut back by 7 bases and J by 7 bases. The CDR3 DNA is TGCGCCAGCCGGGGGACAGGGGCAGGTGAAAAACTGTTTTTT. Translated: CASRGTGAGEKLFF.

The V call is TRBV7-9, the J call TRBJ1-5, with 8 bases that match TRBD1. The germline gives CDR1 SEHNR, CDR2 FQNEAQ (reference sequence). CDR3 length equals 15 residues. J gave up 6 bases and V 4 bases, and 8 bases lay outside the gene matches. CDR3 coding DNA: TGTGCCAGCAGCTCCTTAGGACAGGGTGCTCAGCCCCAGCATTTT. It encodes CASSSLGQGAQPQHF.

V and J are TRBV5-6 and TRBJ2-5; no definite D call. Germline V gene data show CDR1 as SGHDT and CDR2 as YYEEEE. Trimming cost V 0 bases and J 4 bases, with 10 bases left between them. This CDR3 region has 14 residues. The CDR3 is CASSLGASGETQYF. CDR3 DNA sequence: TGTGCCAGCAGCTTGGGGGCCAGTGGAGAGACCCAGTACTTC. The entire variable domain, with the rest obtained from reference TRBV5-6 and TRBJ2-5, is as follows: DAGVTQSPTHLIKTRGQQVTLRCSPKSGHDTVSWYQQALGQGPQFIFQYYEEEERQRGNFPDRFSGHQFPNYSSELNVNALLLGDSALYLCASSLGASGETQYFGPGTRLLVL.

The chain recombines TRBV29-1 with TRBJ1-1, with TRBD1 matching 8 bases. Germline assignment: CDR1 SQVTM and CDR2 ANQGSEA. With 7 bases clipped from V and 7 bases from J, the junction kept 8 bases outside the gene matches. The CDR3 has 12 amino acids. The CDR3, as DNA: TGCAGCGACTTGACAGGGGAGAGTGAAGCTTTCTTT. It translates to CSDLTGESEAFF.

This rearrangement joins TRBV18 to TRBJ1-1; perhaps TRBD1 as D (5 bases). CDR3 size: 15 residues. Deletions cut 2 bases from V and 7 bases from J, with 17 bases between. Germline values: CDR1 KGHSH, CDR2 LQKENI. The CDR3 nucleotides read TGTGCCAGCTCACCATGGCGGGGGGAGACCGATGAAGCTTTCTTT. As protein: CASSPWRGETDEAFF.

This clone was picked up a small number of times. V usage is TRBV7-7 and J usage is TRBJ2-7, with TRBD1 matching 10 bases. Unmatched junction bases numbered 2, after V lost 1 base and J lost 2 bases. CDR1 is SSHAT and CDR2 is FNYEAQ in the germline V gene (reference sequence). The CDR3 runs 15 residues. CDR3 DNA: TGTGCCAGCAGCTTAGGACAGGGGGCTACCTACGAGCAGTACTTC. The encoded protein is CASSLGQGATYEQYF.

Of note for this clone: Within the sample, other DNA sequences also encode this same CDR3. The CDR3 DNA is TGTGCCTGGACTCAGGGGTCCACTGAAGCTTTCTTT. Translating it yields CAWTQGSTEAFF. The rearrangement joins TRBV30 to TRBJ1-1, with a weak D call TRBD1 (6 bases). Trimming shortened V by 4 bases and J by 4 bases, and 10 bases separated the two germline ends. There are 12 residues in the CDR3. Looked up from germline, CDR1 is GTSNPN and CDR2 is SVGIG (reference sequence).

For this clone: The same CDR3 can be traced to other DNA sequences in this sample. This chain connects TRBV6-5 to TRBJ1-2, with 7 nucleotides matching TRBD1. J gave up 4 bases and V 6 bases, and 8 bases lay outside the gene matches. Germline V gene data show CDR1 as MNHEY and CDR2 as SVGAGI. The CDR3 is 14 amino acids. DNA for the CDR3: TGTGCCAGCAGCGACAGGGCGAGCGGCTATGGCTACACCTTC. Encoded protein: CASSDRASGYGYTF.

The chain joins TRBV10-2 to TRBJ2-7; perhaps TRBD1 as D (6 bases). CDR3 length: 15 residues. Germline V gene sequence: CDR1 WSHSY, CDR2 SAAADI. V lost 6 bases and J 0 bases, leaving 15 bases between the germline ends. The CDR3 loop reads CASRAPGHSSYEQYF. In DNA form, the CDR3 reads TGCGCCAGCAGAGCTCCGGGACACAGCTCCTACGAGCAGTACTTC.

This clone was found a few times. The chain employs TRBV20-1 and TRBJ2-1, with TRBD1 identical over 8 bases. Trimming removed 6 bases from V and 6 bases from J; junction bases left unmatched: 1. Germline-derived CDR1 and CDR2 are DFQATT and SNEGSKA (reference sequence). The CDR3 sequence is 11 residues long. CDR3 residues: CSATGGNEQFF. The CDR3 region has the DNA TGCAGTGCAACAGGGGGCAATGAGCAGTTCTTC.

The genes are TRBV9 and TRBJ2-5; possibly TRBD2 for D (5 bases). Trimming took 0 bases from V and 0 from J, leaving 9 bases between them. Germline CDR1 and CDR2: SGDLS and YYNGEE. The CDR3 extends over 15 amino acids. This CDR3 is CASSVGTQYQETQYF. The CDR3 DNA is TGTGCCAGCAGCGTAGGGACTCAGTACCAAGAGACCCAGTACTTC.